A single sample gave rise to the 13 T cell receptor beta chains below, sequenced in a study of T cells after yellow fever vaccination (dated by TCRdb to between 2018 and 2021). The sample's treatment or condition, from its label and the paper: live attenuated yellow fever vaccine strain. The method was 5' RACE. Instrument on record: Illumina HiSeq 2500. TCRdb trimmed the raw reads at Q25, called clones with MiXCR and kept productive beta chains. Each CDR3 protein gets just one entry, which takes the most common genes and DNA from the rows behind it. This sample is represented by some 560,000 distinct CDR3 sequences; roughly a sixth of them were singletons. The ten largest clones take up approximately 15% of the sample. The sample in question was PBMCs, obtained about 5 days after the first yellow fever vaccination. Every receptor here comes from a man between 18 and 29 years old who received the YFV17D yellow fever vaccine.

The J gene is TRBJ1-1, the V gene TRBV20-1; no reliable D call. The V end was cut by 1 base, the J end by 3 bases, with 12 bases between. CDR3 length: 14 residues. Germline V lookup: CDR1 DFQATT, CDR2 SNEGSKA (reference sequence). The CDR3 loop reads CSARGPGGYTEAFF. CDR3 DNA sequence: TGCAGTGCTAGAGGGCCTGGTGGTTACACTGAAGCTTTCTTT.

The rearrangement joins TRBV6-2 or TRBV6-3 to TRBJ2-5; no reliable D call. V was shortened by 2 bases and J by 5 bases, with 9 bases between the two germline ends. This CDR3 has 13 residues. Germline-derived CDR1 and CDR2 are MNHEY and SVGEGT. In nucleotides, the CDR3 is TGTGCCAGCAGTTACGAACGTCGGGAGACCCAGTACTTC. It yields the protein CASSYERRETQYF.

The chain is built from TRBV10-3 and TRBJ1-1; D is perhaps TRBD1 (5 bases). The germline V and J ends were trimmed by 1 base and 3 bases, with 12 bases remaining between them. Germline V gene lookup returns CDR1 ENHRY and CDR2 SYGVKD. The CDR3 runs 15 residues. DNA for the CDR3: TGTGCCATCAGTGAGTTAGTTGCGGGGGACACTGAAGCTTTCTTT. As protein: CAISELVAGDTEAFF.

This clonotype came up a few times. DNA for the CDR3: TGCAGTGCTAGACACGGACTAGCCAAAAACATTCAGTACTTC. This encodes CSARHGLAKNIQYF. This chain links TRBV20-1 with TRBJ2-4, with a tentative D call TRBD2 (5 bases). Germline V CDR1 and CDR2: DFQATT, SNEGSKA (reference sequence). The V end lost 2 bases, the J end lost 0 bases, and 8 bases lay between the germline ends. CDR3 length: 14 residues.

V usage is TRBV20-1 and J usage is TRBJ1-2, with D unresolved. V was pared by 4 bases and J by 4 bases, with 13 bases between. In germline, CDR1 is DFQATT, CDR2 SNEGSKA (reference sequence). The CDR3 runs to 13 residues. CDR3 sequence: CSATWSRTYGYTF. The DNA for the CDR3 is TGCAGTGCTACCTGGAGTCGGACCTATGGCTACACCTTC.

This clonotype was counted between two and nine times. The chain couples TRBV4-2 to TRBJ2-1; D is perhaps TRBD2 (6 bases). The CDR3 runs 17 residues. V lost 1 base and J 8 bases, leaving 21 bases between the germline ends. CDR1 is LGHNA, CDR2 YNFKEQ, per germline. The chain's CDR3 is CASSQVTSLGPVDEQFF. CDR3 nucleotides: TGTGCCAGCAGCCAAGTCACTAGCCTGGGCCCTGTCGATGAGCAGTTCTTC.

The chain recombines TRBV2 with TRBJ2-5; D not certain. This CDR3 comprises 17 residues. V lost 3 bases and J 7 bases, leaving 24 bases between the germline ends. Germline CDR1 is SNHLY and CDR2 is FYNNEI. This CDR3 reads CASSDSQARSGLGTQYF. CDR3 bases: TGTGCCAGCAGTGATAGCCAGGCCAGATCGGGCCTTGGGACCCAGTACTTC.

This clonotype appeared a few times. V gene TRBV7-6 combines with J gene TRBJ1-1; 10 bases match TRBD1. J was trimmed by 5 bases and V by 3 bases; bases with no gene match: 12. The CDR3 has 17 amino acids. Per germline, CDR1 SGHVS and CDR2 FNYEAQ. Here the CDR3 reads CASSFSPYAGQGTEAFF. DNA of the CDR3: TGTGCCAGCAGCTTTTCTCCCTACGCGGGACAGGGGACTGAAGCTTTCTTT.

A few counts support this clonotype. The genes are TRBV5-6 and TRBJ1-5; no clear D gene. This CDR3 is 14 amino acids long. Trimming took 2 bases from V and 3 from J, leaving 9 bases between them. Germline V lookup: CDR1 SGHDT, CDR2 YYEEEE. The CDR3 sequence: CASSFREPNQPQHF. In DNA form, the CDR3 reads TGTGCCAGCAGCTTCCGGGAGCCCAATCAGCCCCAGCATTTT.

There are a few counts of this clonotype. This sequence joins TRBV5-1 and TRBJ1-4, with D perhaps TRBD1 (6 bases). From germline, CDR1 is SGHRS and CDR2 YFSETQ. V lost 4 bases and J 4 bases, leaving 11 bases between the germline ends. CDR3 length: 14 amino acids. CDR3 sequence reads: CASSNPGVNEKLFF. The CDR3 DNA follows: TGCGCCAGCAGCAATCCAGGGGTTAATGAAAAACTGTTTTTT.

The chain employs TRBV12-3 or TRBV12-4 and TRBJ2-1; D might be TRBD2 (6 bases). V was trimmed by 3 bases and J by 1 base, leaving 13 bases between them. The CDR3 covers 16 residues. The CDR3 DNA reads as TGTGCCAGCAGTTTTATGCGGGGAGAATCCTACAATGAGCAGTTCTTC. As protein: CASSFMRGESYNEQFF.

Only a few counts were recorded for this clonotype. The genes are TRBV6-1 and TRBJ1-1; weak D call: TRBD1 (6 bases). CDR1 and CDR2 (germline): MNHNS, SASEGT. The CDR3 runs to 15 residues. Trimming removed 6 bases at V and 2 bases at J, with 16 bases between. The DNA for the CDR3 is TGTGCCAGCAGATTTCACGACAGGCCTAACACTGAAGCTTTCTTT. It codes for CASRFHDRPNTEAFF.

This clonotype was counted a few times. This chain connects TRBV5-6 to TRBJ2-7, with 10 positions matching TRBD1. The CDR3 totals 18 residues. CDR1 and CDR2 from the germline V gene are SGHDT and YYEEEE. J was trimmed by 2 bases and V by 3 bases; bases with no gene match: 14. The CDR3, as DNA: TGTGCCAGCAGCTCAATGGACAGGGGGAACCTCCACCCCTACGAGCAGTACGTC. Translated: CASSSMDRGNLHPYEQYV.